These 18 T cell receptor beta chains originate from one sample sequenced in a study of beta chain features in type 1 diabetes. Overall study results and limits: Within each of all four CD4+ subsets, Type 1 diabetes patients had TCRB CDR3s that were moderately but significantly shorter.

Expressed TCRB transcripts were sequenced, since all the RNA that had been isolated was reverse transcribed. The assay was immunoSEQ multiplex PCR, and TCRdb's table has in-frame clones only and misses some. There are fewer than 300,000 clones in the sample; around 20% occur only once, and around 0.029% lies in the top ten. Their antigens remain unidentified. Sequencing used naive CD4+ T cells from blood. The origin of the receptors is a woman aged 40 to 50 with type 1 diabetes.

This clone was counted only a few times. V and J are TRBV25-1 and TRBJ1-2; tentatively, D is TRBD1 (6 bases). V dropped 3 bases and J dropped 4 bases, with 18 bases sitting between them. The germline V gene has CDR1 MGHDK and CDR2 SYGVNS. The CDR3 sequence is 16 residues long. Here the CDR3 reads CASSDSSVEDSYGYTF. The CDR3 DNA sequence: TGTGCCAGCAGTGATAGCAGCGTCGAGGACAGCTATGGCTACACCTTC.

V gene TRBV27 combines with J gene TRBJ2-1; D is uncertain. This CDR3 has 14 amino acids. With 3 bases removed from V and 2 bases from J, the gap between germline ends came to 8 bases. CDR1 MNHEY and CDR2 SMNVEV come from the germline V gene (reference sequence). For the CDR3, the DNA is TGTGCCAGCAGTTTGCGGCTTCCCTACAATGAGCAGTTCTTC. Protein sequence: CASSLRLPYNEQFF.

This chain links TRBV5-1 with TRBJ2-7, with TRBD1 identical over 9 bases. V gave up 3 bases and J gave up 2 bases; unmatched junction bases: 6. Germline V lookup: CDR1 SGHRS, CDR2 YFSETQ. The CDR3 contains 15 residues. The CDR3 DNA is TGCGCCAGCAGCTGGGGGGGGACAGGGCCCTACGAGCAGTACTTC. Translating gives CASSWGGTGPYEQYF. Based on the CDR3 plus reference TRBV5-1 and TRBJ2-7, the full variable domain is KAGVTQTPRYLIKTRGQQVTLSCSPISGHRSVSWYQQTPGQGLQFLFEYFSETQRNKGNFPGRFSGRQFSNSRSEMNVSTLELGDSALYLCASSWGGTGPYEQYFGPGTRLTVT.

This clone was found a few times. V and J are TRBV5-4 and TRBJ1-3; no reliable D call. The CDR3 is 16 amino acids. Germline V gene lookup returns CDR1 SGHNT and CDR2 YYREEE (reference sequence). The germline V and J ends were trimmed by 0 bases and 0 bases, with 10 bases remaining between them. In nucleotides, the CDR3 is TGTGCCAGCAGCTTGGGACTCCTTAACTCTGGAAACACCATATATTTT. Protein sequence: CASSLGLLNSGNTIYF.

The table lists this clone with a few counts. The CDR3 nucleotides are TGTGCCTGGAGTGGCAGGGGTGTAAGGGGCGAGCAGTACTTC. The encoded protein is CAWSGRGVRGEQYF. This chain connects TRBV30 to TRBJ2-7, with D possibly being TRBD1 (6 bases). Germline loops: CDR1 GTSNPN, CDR2 SVGIG (reference sequence). The CDR3 is 14 amino acids. V lost 1 base to trimming and J lost 6 bases, with 16 bases between them.

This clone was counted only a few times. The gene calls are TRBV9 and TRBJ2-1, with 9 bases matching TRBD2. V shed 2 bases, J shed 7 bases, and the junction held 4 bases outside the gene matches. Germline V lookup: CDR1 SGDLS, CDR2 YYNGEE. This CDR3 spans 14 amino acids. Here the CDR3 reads CASSVDTSGNEQFF. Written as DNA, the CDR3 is TGTGCCAGCAGCGTGGACACTAGCGGGAATGAGCAGTTCTTC.

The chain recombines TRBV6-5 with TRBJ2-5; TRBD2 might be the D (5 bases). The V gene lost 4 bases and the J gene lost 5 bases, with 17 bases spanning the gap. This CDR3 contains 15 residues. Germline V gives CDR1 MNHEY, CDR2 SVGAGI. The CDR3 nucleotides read TGTGCCAGCAGTTCCCTAGGAGGCTCGGGGGAGACCCAGTACTTC. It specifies CASSSLGGSGETQYF.

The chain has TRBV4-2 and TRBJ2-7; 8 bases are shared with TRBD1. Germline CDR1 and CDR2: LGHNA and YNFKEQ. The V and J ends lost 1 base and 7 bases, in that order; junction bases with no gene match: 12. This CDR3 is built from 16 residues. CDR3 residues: CASSQAAGQGPGEQYF. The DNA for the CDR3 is TGTGCCAGCAGCCAAGCCGCAGGACAGGGTCCGGGGGAGCAGTACTTC.

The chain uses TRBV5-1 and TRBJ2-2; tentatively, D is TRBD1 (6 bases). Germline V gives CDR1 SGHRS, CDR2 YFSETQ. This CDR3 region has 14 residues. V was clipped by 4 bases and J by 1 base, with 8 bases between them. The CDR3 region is CASSRGGNTGELFF. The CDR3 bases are TGCGCCAGCAGCAGAGGGGGGAACACCGGGGAGCTGTTTTTT.

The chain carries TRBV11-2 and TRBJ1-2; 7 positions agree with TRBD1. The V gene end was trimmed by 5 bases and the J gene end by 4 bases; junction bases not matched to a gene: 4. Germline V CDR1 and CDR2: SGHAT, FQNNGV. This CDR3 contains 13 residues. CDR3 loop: CASSEQGSYGYTF. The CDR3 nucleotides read TGTGCCAGCAGCGAACAGGGGAGCTATGGCTACACCTTC.

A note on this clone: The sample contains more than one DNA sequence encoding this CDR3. In DNA form, the CDR3 reads TGTGCCAGCAGCGTGGGGAGCTCTGGAAACACCATATATTTT. This gives the protein CASSVGSSGNTIYF. The chain combines TRBV9 with TRBJ1-3; D ambiguous. The CDR3 loop spans 14 amino acids. Trimming took off 2 bases at V and 0 bases at J, with 6 bases between the two ends. Germline assignment: CDR1 SGDLS and CDR2 YYNGEE.

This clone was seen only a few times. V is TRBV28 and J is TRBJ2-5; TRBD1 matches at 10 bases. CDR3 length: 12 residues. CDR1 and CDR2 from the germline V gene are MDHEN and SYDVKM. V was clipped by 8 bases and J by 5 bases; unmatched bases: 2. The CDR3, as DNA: TGTGCCAGCGCGGGACAGGGGGAGACCCAGTACTTC. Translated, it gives CASAGQGETQYF.

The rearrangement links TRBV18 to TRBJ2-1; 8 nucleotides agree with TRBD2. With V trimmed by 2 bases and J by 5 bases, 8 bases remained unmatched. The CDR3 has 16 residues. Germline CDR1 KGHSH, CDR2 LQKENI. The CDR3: CASSPIGLAGHNEQFF. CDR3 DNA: TGTGCCAGCTCACCAATCGGTTTAGCGGGGCACAATGAGCAGTTCTTC.

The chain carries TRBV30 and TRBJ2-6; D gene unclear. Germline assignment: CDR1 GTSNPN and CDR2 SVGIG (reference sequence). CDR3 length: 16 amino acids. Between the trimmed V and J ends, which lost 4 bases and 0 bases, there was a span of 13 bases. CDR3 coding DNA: TGTGCCTGGACTCTGGGCCAAGACTCTGGGGCCAACGTCCTGACTTTC. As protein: CAWTLGQDSGANVLTF. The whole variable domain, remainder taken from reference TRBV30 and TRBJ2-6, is SQTIHQWPATLVQPVGSPLSLECTVEGTSNPNLYWYRQAAGRGLQLLFYSVGIGQISSEVPQNLSASRPQDRQFILSSKKLLLSDSGFYLCAWTLGQDSGANVLTFGAGSRLTVL.

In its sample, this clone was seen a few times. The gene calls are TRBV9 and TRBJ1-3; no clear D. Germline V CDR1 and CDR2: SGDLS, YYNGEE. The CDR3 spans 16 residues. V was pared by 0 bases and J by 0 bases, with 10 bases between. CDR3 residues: CASSVGGPLSGNTIYF. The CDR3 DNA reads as TGTGCCAGCAGCGTAGGAGGTCCCCTCTCTGGAAACACCATATATTTT. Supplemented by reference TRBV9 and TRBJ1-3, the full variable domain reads DSGVTQTPKHLITATGQRVTLRCSPRSGDLSVYWYQQSLDQGLQFLIQYYNGEERAKGNILERFSAQQFPDLHSELNLSSLELGDSALYFCASSVGGPLSGNTIYFGEGSWLTVV.

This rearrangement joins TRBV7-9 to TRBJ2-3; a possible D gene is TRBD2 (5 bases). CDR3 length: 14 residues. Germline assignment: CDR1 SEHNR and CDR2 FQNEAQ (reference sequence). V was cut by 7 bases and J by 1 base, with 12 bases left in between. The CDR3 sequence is CASTQSGGTDTQYF. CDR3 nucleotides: TGTGCCAGCACTCAATCCGGGGGCACAGATACGCAGTATTTT.

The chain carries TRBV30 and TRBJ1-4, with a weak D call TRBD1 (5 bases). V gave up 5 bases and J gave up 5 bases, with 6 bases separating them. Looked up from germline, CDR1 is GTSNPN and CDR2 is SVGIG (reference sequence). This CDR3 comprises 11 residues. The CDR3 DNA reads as TGTGCCTGGGGGGGGAATGAAAAACTGTTTTTT. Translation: CAWGGNEKLFF.

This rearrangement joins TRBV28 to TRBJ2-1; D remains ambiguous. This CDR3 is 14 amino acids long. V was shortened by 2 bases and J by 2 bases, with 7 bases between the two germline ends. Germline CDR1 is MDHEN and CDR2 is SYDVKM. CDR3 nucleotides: TGTGCCAGCAGTTTAATCTATCCCTACAATGAGCAGTTCTTC. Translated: CASSLIYPYNEQFF.